This TCR beta chain was observed in a study of shared T cell receptors in the human thymus. CDR1 is SGHAT, CDR2 FQNNGV, per germline. Unmatched junction bases numbered 9, after V lost 6 bases and J lost 8 bases. The CDR3 loop spans 14 amino acids. Profiled with immunoSEQ multiplex PCR; TCRdb holds only in-frame clones, not every one. The profile shows about 380,000 clones, around 95% of them singletons. The clonotype was recovered from a human donor. The chain employs TRBV11-2 and TRBJ2-1; 8 bases match TRBD2. The specimen sequenced was thymocytes. The CDR3 region has the DNA TGTGCCAGCAGGCGTTTTAGCGGGACTCATGAGCAGTTCTTC. Its translation: CASRRFSGTHEQFF. Complete variable domain (other parts from reference TRBV11-2 and TRBJ2-1): EAGVAQSPRYKIIEKRQSVAFWCNPISGHATLYWYQQILGQGPKLLIQFQNNGVVDDSQLPKDRFSAERLKGVDSTLKIQPAKLEDSAVYLCASRRFSGTHEQFFGPGTRLTVL.